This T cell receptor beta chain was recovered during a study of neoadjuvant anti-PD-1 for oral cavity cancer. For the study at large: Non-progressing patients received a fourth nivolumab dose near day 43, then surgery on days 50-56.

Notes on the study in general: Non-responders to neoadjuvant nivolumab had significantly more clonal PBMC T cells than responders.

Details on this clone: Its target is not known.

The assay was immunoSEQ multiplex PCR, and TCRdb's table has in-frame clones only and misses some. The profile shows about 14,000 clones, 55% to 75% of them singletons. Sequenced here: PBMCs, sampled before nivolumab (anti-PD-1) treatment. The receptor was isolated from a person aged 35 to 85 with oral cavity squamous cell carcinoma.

This chain's CDR3 is CASSPGPTGTSTDTQYF. The CDR3 DNA reads TGCGCCAGCAGCCCCGGACCCACAGGGACTAGCACAGATACGCAGTATTTT. The chain has TRBV4-1 and TRBJ2-3; either TRBD1 or TRBD2 may supply D (6 bases each). In germline, CDR1 is MGHRA, CDR2 YSYEKL. V was cut by 4 bases and J by 0 bases, with 17 bases left in between. The CDR3 loop spans 17 amino acids.